The 2 T cell receptor beta chains below were found in one sample sequenced in a study of blood T cell repertoires in COVID-19. Sequencing used immunoSEQ multiplex PCR; TCRdb keeps in-frame clones, though not all of them. Among some 210,000 clones listed, about nine tenths were seen once. Material: peripheral blood. Every receptor here comes from a man between 60 and 70 years old who had recovered from COVID-19.

The chain couples TRBV12-5 to TRBJ2-2; 7 bases line up with TRBD1. CDR3 length: 17 amino acids. V lost 0 bases, J lost 5 bases, and 9 bases stayed unmatched. Germline CDR1 is LGHNT and CDR2 is FRNRAP. The CDR3 coding sequence is TGTGCTAGTGGTTTGGTACTACAGGGGCGTTGGACCGGGGAGCTGTTTTTT. Amino acid sequence: CASGLVLQGRWTGELFF.

This clone was counted once. V is TRBV11-2 and J is TRBJ1-2; 11 bases align to TRBD1. Germline V gene lookup returns CDR1 SGHAT and CDR2 FQNNGV. Trimming at V came to 5 bases and at J to 4 bases, leaving 9 bases not matched to a gene. This CDR3 has 16 amino acids. The CDR3 DNA reads TGTGCCAGCAGCGCCTCCTTGGGGACAGGGGGCTATGGCTACACCTTC. Its translation: CASSASLGTGGYGYTF.